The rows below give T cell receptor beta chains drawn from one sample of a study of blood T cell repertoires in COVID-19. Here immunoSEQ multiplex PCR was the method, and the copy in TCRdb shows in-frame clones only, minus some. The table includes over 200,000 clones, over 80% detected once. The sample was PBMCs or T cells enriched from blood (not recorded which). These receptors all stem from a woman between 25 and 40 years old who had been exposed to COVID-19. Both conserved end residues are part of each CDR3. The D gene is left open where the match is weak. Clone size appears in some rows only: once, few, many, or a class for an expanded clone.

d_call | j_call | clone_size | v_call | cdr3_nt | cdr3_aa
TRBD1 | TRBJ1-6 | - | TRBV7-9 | TGTGCCAGCAGCCACGGACAGGCGGGTTCACCCCTCCACTTT | CASSHGQAGSPLHF
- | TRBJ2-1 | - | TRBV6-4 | TGTGCCAGCTCCAAAGAAAAGGGGTACACTGAGCAGTTCTTC | CASSKEKGYTEQFF
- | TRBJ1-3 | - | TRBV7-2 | TGTGCCAGCAGCTTAACACACTCTGGAAACACCATATATTTT | CASSLTHSGNTIYF
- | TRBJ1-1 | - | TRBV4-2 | TGTGCCAGCAGCCAAGAGGTGGGGAGGGACACTGAAGCTTTCTTT | CASSQEVGRDTEAFF
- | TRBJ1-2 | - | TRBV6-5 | TGTGCCAGCAGCGCCTTATGGGGGGGTTATGGCTACACCTTC | CASSALWGGYGYTF
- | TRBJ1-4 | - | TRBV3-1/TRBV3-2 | TGTGCCAGCAGCCATTGGACAGTTAATGAAAAACTGTTTTTT | CASSHWTVNEKLFF
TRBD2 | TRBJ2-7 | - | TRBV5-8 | TGTGCCAGCAGCTTTGGACTAGCGGAGGACCACGAGCAGTACTTC | CASSFGLAEDHEQYF
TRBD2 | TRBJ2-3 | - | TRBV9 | TGTGCCAGCAGCGTAGGGGCTAGCGGTAGCACAGATACGCAGTATTTT | CASSVGASGSTDTQYF
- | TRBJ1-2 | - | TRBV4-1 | TGCGCCAGCAGCCAAGTCAGGGCGGATGGCTACACCTTC | CASSQVRADGYTF
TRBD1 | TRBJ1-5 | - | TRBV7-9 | TGTGCCAGCAGCTTAGGAGGGGGCTTGATTCAGCCCCAGCATTTT | CASSLGGGLIQPQHF
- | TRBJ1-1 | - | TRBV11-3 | TGTGCCAGCAGCTTATCACAGTGGACTGAAGCTTTCTTT | CASSLSQWTEAFF
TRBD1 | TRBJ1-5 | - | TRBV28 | TGTGCCAGCAGTACTCAACAGGGGATGGCCAATCAGCCCCAGCATTTT | CASSTQQGMANQPQHF
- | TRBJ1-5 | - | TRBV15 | TGTGCCACCAGCAGAGAGTTAAATCAGCCCCAGCATTTT | CATSRELNQPQHF
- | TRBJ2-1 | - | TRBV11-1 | TGTGCCAGCAGCTTAGTGAATAGCGGCCACTTCAATGAGCAGTTCTTC | CASSLVNSGHFNEQFF
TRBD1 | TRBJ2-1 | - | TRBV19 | TGTGCCAGTAGTCTCCTTGCCGGGACAGGGGGTTACAATGAGCAGTTCTTC | CASSLLAGTGGYNEQFF
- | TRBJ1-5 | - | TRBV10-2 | TGCGCCAGCAGGCCCACGCGGGATCAGCCCCAGCATTTT | CASRPTRDQPQHF
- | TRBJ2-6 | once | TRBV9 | TGTGCCAGCAGCGTAGGTTCGGGGTTGGGGGCCAACGTCCTGACTTTC | CASSVGSGLGANVLTF
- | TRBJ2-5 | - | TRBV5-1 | TGCGCCAGCAGCTTGGCAGGCCCCGGAGGGGCCCAGTACTTC | CASSLAGPGGAQYF
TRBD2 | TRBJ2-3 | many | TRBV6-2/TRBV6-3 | TGTGCCAGCAGTAAACTAGCGGGAGGCCCAGATACGCAGTATTTT | CASSKLAGGPDTQYF
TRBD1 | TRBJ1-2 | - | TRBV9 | TGTGCCAGCAGCGTAGAGACAGGGGGATATGGCTACACCTTC | CASSVETGGYGYTF
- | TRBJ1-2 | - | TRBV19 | TGTGCCAGTAGGGAGTGGACAGACCCCTATGGCTACACCTTC | CASREWTDPYGYTF
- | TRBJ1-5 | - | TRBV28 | TGTGCCAGCAGCGGACAGCTAAATCAGCCCCAGCATTTT | CASSGQLNQPQHF
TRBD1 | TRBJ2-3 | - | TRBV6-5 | TGTGCCAGCAGTAAGACAGGGAAGGAGTATTTT | CASSKTGKEYF
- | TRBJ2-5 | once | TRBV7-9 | TGTGCCAGCAGCCCCTCCAAGGGGGGGCAACCAAGGGAGACCCAGTACTTC | CASSPSKGGQPRETQYF
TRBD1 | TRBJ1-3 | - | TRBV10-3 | TGTGCCACCACAGGGGACCGAGGATCTTCTGGAAACACCATATATTTT | CATTGDRGSSGNTIYF
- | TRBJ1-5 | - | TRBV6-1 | TGTGCCAGCAGTGAAGACAGGGTCAGCAATCAGCCCCAGCATTTT | CASSEDRVSNQPQHF
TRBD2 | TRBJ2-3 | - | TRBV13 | TGTGCCAGCAGCCCACGGACTAGCCCCTTCACGCAGTATTTT | CASSPRTSPFTQYF
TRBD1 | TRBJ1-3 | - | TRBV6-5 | TGTGCCAGCAAAATAATGACAGGGGCTGGAAACACCATATATTTT | CASKIMTGAGNTIYF
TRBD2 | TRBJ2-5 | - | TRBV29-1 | TGCAGCGTTGGGCTAGCGGGAGAGACCCAGTACTTC | CSVGLAGETQYF
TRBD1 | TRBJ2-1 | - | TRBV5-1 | TGCGCCAGCAGCTACCGACAGGGGGTAATCAATGAGCAGTTCTTC | CASSYRQGVINEQFF
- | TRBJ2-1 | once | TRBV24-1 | TGTGCCACCAGTTCGACAGGCGAGACCTACAATGAGCAGTTCTTC | CATSSTGETYNEQFF
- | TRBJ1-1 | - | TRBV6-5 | TGTGCCAGCAGCCGATCAGACAGAACTGAAGCTTTCTTT | CASSRSDRTEAFF
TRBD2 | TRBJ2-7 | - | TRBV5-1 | TGCGCCAGCAGCCCGGGACTAGCGGGAGTCTACGAGCAGTACTTC | CASSPGLAGVYEQYF
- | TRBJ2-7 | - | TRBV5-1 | TGCGCCAGCAGCGGTGAACAAAATTACGAGCAGTACTTC | CASSGEQNYEQYF
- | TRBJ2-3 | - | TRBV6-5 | TGTGCCAGCAGTTACTCTCCTATTTCATTGACAGATACGCAGTATTTT | CASSYSPISLTDTQYF
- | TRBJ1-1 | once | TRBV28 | TGTGCCAGCAGTTTGGGCCTGAACACTGAAGCTTTCTTT | CASSLGLNTEAFF
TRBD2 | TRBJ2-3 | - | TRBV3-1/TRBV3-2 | TGTGCCAGCAGCCAAGGTAGCGGGAGGGCGTTGCGGACAGATACGCAGTATTTT | CASSQGSGRALRTDTQYF
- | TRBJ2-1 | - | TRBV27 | TGTGCCAGCAGTTTTTTGCCAGGATTTTACAATGAGCAGTTCTTC | CASSFLPGFYNEQFF
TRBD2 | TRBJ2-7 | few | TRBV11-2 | TGTGCCAGCAGCTCACTAGCGGTAAAATACTACGAGCAGTACTTC | CASSSLAVKYYEQYF
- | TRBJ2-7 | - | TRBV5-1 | TGCGCCAGCCGGGATCCTCCCTACGAGCAGTACTTC | CASRDPPYEQYF
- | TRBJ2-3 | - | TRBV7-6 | TGTGCCAGCAGCTTAGGCAGGGGATTCACAGATACGCAGTATTTT | CASSLGRGFTDTQYF
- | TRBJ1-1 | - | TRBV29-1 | TGCAGCGGACGGGGGGGCGGATTCGGCACTGAAGCTTTCTTT | CSGRGGGFGTEAFF
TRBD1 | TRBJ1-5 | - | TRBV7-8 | TGTGCCAGCAGCTTAGGTGGGACAGGAGTTAATCAGCCCCAGCATTTT | CASSLGGTGVNQPQHF
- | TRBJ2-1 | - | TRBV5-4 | TGTGCCAGCAGCTGGGACACCCACAATGAGCAGTTCTTC | CASSWDTHNEQFF
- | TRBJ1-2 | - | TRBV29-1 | TGCAGCGTTGATGGGGCGTACTATGGCTACACCTTC | CSVDGAYYGYTF
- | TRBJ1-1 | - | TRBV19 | TGTGCCAGTAGTTCGCGACAGGCCTTAAACACTGAAGCTTTCTTT | CASSSRQALNTEAFF
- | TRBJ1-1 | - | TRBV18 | TGTGCCAGCTCACCACAATCCTTGAACACTGAAGCTTTCTTT | CASSPQSLNTEAFF